The entry below gives a single TCR beta chain sequence along with its context. It has no known antigen specificity. Within one base of it there is no much larger clone, and no base qualities were kept. V is shortened by 4 bases, J by 7 bases, and the region joining them spans 13 bases. The CDR3 has 13 amino acids, counting the end cysteine and phenylalanine. Kept here is only the CDR3 DNA, which spans 39 bases and is read in frame from base 1. The sample was run on an Illumina HiSeq 2500. TCR beta libraries were prepared by quantitative 5'-RACE with molecular barcodes. Per the source publication's procedure: To identify disease-linked TCR variants, a new computational method was used, one built on a probabilistic model of VDJ rearrangement. TCRdb handled the public reads itself, with Q25 trimming in fastp and clone calling in MiXCR, and kept productive beta chains. Every entry covers one CDR3 protein and lists the most common genes and DNA from its rows. These V and J calls rely on TCRdb rather than the paper's analysis. A total of about 160,000 distinct CDR3 sequences appear in this sample, 9.5% to 10% of them only once. The ten largest clones represent about 15% of the sample.

The sample comes from a study of CD8 T cells in ankylosing spondylitis (dated by TCRdb to 2015 to 2018). For the study in its entirety: T cell receptor beta repertoires were profiled in healthy donors and ankylosing spondylitis patients so that disease-linked TCR variants could be found. Peripheral blood was sampled, and synovial fluid was additionally collected from ankylosing spondylitis patients. The full study cohort comprised 20 to 30 ankylosing spondylitis patients and over 95 healthy donors.

Overall study results and their limits: A CD8+ phenotype was shown by the disease-linked clones, which were found at relatively low frequencies in peripheral blood. Some motif variants had previously been reported in the synovial fluid and blood of reactive arthritis patients, which suggests shared mechanisms of disease initiation. Blood from ankylosing spondylitis patients appeared to be characterized by a TCR beta motif composed of eight highly homologous amino acid variants. The disease-linked clones were reported to be significantly enriched in matched synovial fluid samples from ankylosing spondylitis patients.

The source of this sequence is a female donor with ankylosing spondylitis or in good health (not recorded which). Recombination linked TRBV12-3 or TRBV12-4 to TRBJ1-1; a weak D assignment points to TRBD1 (5 bases agree). Sequencing was carried out using blood, either unsorted or a sorted T cell fraction (not recorded which). The CDR3 region reads CASSWDQDGEAFF. The bases read TGTGCCAGCAGTTGGGACCAAGATGGTGAAGCTTTCTTT.